This T cell receptor beta chain was profiled in a study of blood T cell repertoires in COVID-19. Study-level background: From the United States, Italy and Spain came samples of acute and convalescent COVID-19. Nucleic acid was either cDNA or gDNA, and it came from T cells, B-cell-depleted T cells, or PBMCs.

TCRdb keeps only in-frame clones here, not all; method: immunoSEQ multiplex PCR. The sample contains almost 250,000 clones, 70% to 90% of which appear only once. Self-reported history from a screening survey and questionnaire set each donor's cohort. The germline V gene has CDR1 GTSNPN and CDR2 SVGIG (reference sequence). Trimming at V came to 0 bases and at J to 8 bases, leaving 9 bases not matched to a gene. CDR3 length: 15 amino acids. What was sequenced was PBMCs or T cells enriched from blood (not recorded which). This chain connects TRBV30 to TRBJ1-4, with 7 bases lining up with TRBD1. This clonotype was sampled from a woman aged 50 to 65 with acute COVID-19. In DNA form, the CDR3 reads TGTGCCTGGAGTGTACGGGGCAGGGGGGAGGAAAAACTGTTTTTT. It codes for CAWSVRGRGEEKLFF.